Listed below are T cell receptor beta chains from one sample, sequenced in a study of response to subunit inactivated influenza vaccine. TCRdb fed the RT-PCR reads into MiXCR, producing one record per CDR3 protein. Of approximately 500,000 distinct CDR3 sequences in the sample, around 25% were seen once. The same specimen was also included in a second study, on T cells expressing NK-cell markers.

The specimen comprised CD4+ T cells sorted from PBMCs, sampled about 11 days after vaccination. All receptors derive from a man aged 45-65 years who received an inactivated influenza vaccine. The CDR3 runs from the conserved cysteine through the conserved F or W.

CDR3 protein	CDR3 length	V gene	J gene
CASSGRWGGNDEQFF	15	TRBV11-3	TRBJ2-1
CASSFLGLSTEAFF	14	TRBV28	TRBJ1-1
CSFSGDSYEQYF	12	TRBV29-1	TRBJ2-7
CASSQVLRGSTDTQYF	16	TRBV4-2	TRBJ2-3
CATSRDLAGGHEQFF	15	TRBV15	TRBJ2-1
CASMGRRGSPLHF	13	TRBV25-1	TRBJ1-6
CASSVRDAASDIQYF	15	TRBV28	TRBJ2-4
CASSYSGGSYNEQFF	15	TRBV6-2/TRBV6-3	TRBJ2-1
CASSTEGDASNEQFF	15	TRBV28	TRBJ2-1
CASSRTGTENTEAFF	15	TRBV4-2	TRBJ1-1
CASSGQQGVTDTQYF	15	TRBV4-1	TRBJ2-3
CASSLALDGKTQYF	14	TRBV5-1	TRBJ2-5
CASSIGTTYEQYF	13	TRBV7-8	TRBJ2-7
CASSFGTGETGELFF	15	TRBV7-9	TRBJ2-2
CASSDLDRLNNEQFF	15	TRBV2	TRBJ2-1
CASSQGGLGELFF	13	TRBV3-1	TRBJ2-2
CASSSSGGRLWNEQFF	16	TRBV25-1	TRBJ2-1
CSARDFLGTHNSPLHF	16	TRBV20-1	TRBJ1-6
CASSGAWGRMETQYF	15	TRBV9	TRBJ2-5
CATSISGPYNEQFF	14	TRBV24-1	TRBJ2-1
CASRGDTVYNEQFF	14	TRBV7-2	TRBJ2-1
CASNGLAGTDTQYF	14	TRBV5-1	TRBJ2-3
CASSLRQGTDRPQHF	15	TRBV18	TRBJ1-5
CASTLAGGGLEQFF	14	TRBV5-1	TRBJ2-1
CASSSGTTTGYEQYF	15	TRBV5-5	TRBJ2-7
CASSFTSGGAEETQYF	16	TRBV5-1	TRBJ2-5
CSAKPGFGAFF	11	TRBV20-1	TRBJ1-1
CASSQRGAGLDNEQFF	16	TRBV3-1	TRBJ2-1
CASSSGSVRAYGYTF	15	TRBV7-9	TRBJ1-2
CASSQDWPKDEQFF	14	TRBV4-1	TRBJ2-1
CASSSSSGGAENEQFF	16	TRBV28	TRBJ2-1
CASSLGSGGRAEAFF	15	TRBV12-3/TRBV12-4	TRBJ1-1
CASLSRPNTGELFF	14	TRBV12-3/TRBV12-4	TRBJ2-2
CASSFGGRVLGYNEQFF	17	TRBV11-2	TRBJ2-1
CASSWGQSGGNTDTQYF	17	TRBV11-3	TRBJ2-3
CASSETAGGGTQYF	14	TRBV25-1	TRBJ2-5
CAISGQGSGYGYTF	14	TRBV10-3	TRBJ1-2
CASSGGHRLSGYTF	14	TRBV12-3/TRBV12-4	TRBJ1-2
CASRQRGLAGKVNNEQFF	18	TRBV6-1	TRBJ2-1
CASSLGTPGQAIYEQYF	17	TRBV27	TRBJ2-7
CAISETPNGGETQYF	15	TRBV10-3	TRBJ2-5
CASSSKTSGTDTQYF	15	TRBV28	TRBJ2-3
CSASPSGLVDTEAFF	15	TRBV20-1	TRBJ1-1
CASSSGPYNEKLFF	14	TRBV12-3/TRBV12-4	TRBJ1-4
CATSRDKPRRAPNEKLFF	18	TRBV15	TRBJ1-4